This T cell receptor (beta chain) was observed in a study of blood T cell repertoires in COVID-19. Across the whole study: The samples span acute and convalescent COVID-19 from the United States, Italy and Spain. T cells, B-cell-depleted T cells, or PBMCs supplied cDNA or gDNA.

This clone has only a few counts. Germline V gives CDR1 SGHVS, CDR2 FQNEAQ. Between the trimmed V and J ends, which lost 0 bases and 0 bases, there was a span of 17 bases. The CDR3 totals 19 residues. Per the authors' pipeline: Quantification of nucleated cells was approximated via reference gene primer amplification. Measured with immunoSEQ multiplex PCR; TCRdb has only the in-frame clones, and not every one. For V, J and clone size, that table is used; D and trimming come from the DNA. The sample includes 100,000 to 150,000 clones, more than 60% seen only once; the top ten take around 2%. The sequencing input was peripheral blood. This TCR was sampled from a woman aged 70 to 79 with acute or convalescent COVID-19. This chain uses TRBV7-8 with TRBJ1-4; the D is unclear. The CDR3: CASSLARPTFVATNEKLFF. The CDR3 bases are TGTGCCAGCAGCTTAGCGCGGCCGACTTTCGTTGCAACTAATGAAAAACTGTTTTTT.